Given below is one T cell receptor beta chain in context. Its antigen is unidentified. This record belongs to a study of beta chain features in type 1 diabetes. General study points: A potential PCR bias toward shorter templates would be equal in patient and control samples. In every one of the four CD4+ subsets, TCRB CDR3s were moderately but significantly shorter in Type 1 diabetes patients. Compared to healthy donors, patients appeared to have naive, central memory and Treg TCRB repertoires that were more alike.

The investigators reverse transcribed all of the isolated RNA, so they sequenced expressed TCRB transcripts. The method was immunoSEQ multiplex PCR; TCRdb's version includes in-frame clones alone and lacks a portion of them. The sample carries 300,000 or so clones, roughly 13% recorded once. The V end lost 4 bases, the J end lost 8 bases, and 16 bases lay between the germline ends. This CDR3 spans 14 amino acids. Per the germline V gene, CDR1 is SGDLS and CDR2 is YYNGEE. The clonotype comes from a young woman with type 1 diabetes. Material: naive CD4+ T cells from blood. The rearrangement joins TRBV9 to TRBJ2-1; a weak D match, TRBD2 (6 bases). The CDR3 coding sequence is TGTGCCAGCAGCATAAGGGACTGGTTGGATGAGCAGTTCTTC. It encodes CASSIRDWLDEQFF.